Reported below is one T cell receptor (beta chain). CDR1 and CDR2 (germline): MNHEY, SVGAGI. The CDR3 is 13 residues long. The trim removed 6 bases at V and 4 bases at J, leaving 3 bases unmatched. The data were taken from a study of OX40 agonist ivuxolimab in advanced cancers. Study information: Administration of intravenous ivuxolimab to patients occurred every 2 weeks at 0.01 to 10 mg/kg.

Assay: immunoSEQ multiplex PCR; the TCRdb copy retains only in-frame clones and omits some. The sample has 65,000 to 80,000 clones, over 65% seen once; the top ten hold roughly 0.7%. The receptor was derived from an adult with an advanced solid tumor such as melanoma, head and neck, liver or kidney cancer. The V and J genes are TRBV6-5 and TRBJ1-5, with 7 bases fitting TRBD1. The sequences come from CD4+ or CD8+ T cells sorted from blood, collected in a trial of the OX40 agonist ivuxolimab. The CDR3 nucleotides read TGTGCCAGCAGAGGGACAGCAAATCAGCCCCAGCATTTT. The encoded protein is CASRGTANQPQHF.